Given below is one T cell receptor (beta chain) in context. This record comes from a study of blood T cell repertoires in COVID-19. The germline V gene encodes CDR1 SGHDT and CDR2 YYEEEE. V trimming: 4 bases; J trimming: 5 bases; junction bases outside the gene matches: 4. The CDR3 sequence is 13 residues long. Measured with immunoSEQ multiplex PCR; TCRdb has only the in-frame clones, and not every one. This sample has just under 350,000 clones; about nine tenths occur once, and the top ten carry more than 5.5%. The V gene is TRBV5-6, the J gene TRBJ1-1, with 8 bases identical to TRBD1. The sequencing input was peripheral blood. This sequence originates from a woman aged 70 to 79 with COVID-19, enrolled during active disease. The CDR3 reads CASSRQGTTEAFF. DNA for the CDR3: TGTGCCAGCAGCCGACAGGGGACGACTGAAGCTTTCTTT.